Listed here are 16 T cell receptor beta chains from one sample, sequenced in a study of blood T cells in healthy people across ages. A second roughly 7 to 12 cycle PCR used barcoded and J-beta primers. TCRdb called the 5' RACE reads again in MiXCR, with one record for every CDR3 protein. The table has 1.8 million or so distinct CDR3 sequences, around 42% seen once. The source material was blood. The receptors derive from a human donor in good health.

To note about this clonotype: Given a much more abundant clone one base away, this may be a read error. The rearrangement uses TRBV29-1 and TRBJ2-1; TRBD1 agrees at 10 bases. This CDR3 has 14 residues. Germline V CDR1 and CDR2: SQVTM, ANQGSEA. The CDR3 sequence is CSVVRDRGYNEQCF. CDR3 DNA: TGCAGCGTTGTCCGGGACAGGGGATACAATGAGCAGTGCTTC.

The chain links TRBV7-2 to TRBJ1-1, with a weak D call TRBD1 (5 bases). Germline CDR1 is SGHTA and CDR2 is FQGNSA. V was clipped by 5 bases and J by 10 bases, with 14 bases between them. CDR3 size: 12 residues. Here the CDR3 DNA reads TGTGCCAGCAGCCAATCCTCTCAGGGAGCTTTCTTT. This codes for CASSQSSQGAFF. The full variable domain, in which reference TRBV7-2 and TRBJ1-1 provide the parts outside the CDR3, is GAGVSQSPSNKVTEKGKDVELRCDPISGHTALYWYRQSLGQGLEFLIYFQGNSAPDKSGLPSDRFSAERTGGSVSTLTIQRTQQEDSAVYLCASSQSSQGAFFGQGTRLTVV.

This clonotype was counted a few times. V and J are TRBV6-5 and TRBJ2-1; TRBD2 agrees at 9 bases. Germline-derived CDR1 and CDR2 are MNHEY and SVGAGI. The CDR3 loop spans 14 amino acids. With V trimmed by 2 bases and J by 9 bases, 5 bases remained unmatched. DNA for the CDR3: TGTGCCAGCAGTTACCCGGGACTAGCCAGTGAGCAGTTCTTC. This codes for CASSYPGLASEQFF.

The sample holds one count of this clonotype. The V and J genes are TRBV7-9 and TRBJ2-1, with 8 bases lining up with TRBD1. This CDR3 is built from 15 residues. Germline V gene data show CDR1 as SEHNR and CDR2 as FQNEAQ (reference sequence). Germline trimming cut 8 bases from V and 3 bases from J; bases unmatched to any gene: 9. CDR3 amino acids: CASGQTGVVYNEQFF. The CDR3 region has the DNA TGTGCCAGCGGTCAGACAGGGGTCGTCTACAATGAGCAGTTCTTC. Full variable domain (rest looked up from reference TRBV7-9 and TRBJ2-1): DTGVSQNPRHKITKRGQNVTFRCDPISEHNRLYWYRQTLGQGPEFLTYFQNEAQLEKSRLLSDRFSAERPKGSFSTLEIQRTEQGDSAMYLCASGQTGVVYNEQFFGPGTRLTVL.

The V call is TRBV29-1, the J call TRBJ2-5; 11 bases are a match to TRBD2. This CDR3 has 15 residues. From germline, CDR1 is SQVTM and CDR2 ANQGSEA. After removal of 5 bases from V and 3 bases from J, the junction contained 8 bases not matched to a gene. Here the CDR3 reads CSVIPSGGPKETQYF. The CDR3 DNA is TGCAGCGTTATCCCTAGCGGGGGGCCGAAAGAGACCCAGTACTTC.

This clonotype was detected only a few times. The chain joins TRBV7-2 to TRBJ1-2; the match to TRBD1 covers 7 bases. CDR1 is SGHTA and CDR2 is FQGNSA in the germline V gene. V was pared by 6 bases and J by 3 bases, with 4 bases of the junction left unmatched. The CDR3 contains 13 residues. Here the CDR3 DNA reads TGTGCCAGCAGATTCGGACAGGACTATGGCTACACCTTC. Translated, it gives CASRFGQDYGYTF.

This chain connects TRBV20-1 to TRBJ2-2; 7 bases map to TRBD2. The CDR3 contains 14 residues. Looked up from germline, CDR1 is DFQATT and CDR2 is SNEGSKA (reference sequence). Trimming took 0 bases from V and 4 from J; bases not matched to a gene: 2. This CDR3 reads CSAREPGGTGELFF. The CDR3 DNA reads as TGCAGTGCTAGAGAGCCGGGAGGCACCGGGGAGCTGTTTTTT.

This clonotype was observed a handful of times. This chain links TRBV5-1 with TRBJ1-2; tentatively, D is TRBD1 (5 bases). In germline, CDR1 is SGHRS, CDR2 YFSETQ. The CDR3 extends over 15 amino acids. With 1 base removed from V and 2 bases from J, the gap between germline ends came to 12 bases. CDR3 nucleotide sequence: TGCGCCAGCAGCTTGATGTCAGGGACCAACTATGGCTACACCTTC. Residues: CASSLMSGTNYGYTF.

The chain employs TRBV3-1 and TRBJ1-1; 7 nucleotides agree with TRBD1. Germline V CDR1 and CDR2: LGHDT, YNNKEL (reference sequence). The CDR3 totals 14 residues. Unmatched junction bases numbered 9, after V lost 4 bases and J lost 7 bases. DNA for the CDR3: TGTGCCAGCAGCCCCCGCGACAGGGTTGGTGAAGCTTTCTTT. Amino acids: CASSPRDRVGEAFF.

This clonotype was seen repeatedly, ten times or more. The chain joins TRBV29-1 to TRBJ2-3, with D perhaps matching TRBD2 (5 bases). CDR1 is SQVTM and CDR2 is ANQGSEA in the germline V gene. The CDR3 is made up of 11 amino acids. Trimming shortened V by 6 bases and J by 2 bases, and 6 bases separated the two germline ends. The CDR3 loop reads CSVGLTDTQYF. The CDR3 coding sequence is TGCAGCGTAGGACTCACAGATACGCAGTATTTT.

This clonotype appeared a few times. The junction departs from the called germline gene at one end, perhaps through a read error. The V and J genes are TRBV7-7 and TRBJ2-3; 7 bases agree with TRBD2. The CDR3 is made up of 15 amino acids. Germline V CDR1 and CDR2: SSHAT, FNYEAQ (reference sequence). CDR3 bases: TGTGCTAGCAGCAAACTAGCGAGGGGCACAGATACGCAGTATTTT. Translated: CASSKLARGTDTQYF.

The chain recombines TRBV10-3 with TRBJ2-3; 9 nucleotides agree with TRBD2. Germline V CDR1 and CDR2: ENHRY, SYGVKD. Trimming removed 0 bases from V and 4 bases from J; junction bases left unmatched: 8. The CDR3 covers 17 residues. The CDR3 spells CAISESAYGGGADTQYF. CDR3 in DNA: TGTGCCATCAGTGAGTCGGCTTACGGCGGGGGGGCAGATACGCAGTATTTT.

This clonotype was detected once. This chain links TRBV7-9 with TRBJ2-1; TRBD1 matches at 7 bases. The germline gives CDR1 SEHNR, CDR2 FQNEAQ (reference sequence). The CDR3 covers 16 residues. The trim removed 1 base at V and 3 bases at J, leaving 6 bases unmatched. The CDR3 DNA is TGTGCCAGCAGCTTAGTGACAGGGTCCGGCTACAATGAGCAGTTCTTC. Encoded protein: CASSLVTGSGYNEQFF.

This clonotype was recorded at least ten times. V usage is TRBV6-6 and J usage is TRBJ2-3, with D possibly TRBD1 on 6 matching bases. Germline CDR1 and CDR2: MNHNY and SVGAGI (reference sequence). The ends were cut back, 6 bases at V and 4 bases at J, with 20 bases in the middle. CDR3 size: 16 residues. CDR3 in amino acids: CASRPPPGHVADTQYF. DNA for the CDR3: TGTGCCAGCAGACCCCCTCCGGGACACGTCGCAGATACGCAGTATTTT.

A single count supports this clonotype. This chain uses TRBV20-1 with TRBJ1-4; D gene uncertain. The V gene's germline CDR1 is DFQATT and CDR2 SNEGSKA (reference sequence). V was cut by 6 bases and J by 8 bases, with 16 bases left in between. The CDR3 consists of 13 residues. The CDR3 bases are TGCAGTGCGCCCCACCAGATGAACGAAAAACTGTTTTTT. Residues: CSAPHQMNEKLFF.

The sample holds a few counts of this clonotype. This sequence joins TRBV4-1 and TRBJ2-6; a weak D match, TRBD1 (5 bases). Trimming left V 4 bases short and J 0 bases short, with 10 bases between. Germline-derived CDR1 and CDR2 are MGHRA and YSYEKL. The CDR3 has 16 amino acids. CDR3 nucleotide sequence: TGCGCCAGCAGCCTCCCGACAGTCTCTGGGGCCAACGTCCTGACTTTC. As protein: CASSLPTVSGANVLTF.